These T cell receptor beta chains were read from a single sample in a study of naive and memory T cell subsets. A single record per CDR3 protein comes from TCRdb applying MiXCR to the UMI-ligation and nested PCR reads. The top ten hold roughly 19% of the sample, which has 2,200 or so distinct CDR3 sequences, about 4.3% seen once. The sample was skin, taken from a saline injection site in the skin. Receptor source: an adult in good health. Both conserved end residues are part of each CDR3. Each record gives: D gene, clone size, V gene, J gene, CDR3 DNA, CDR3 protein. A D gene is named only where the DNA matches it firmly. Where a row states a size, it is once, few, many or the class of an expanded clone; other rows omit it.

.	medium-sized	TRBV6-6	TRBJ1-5	TGTGCCAGCAGTTCTTCTCAGACCAATCAGCCCCAGCATTTT	CASSSSQTNQPQHF
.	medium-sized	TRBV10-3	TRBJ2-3	TGTGCCATCAATGGGGGAGATACGCAGTATTTT	CAINGGDTQYF
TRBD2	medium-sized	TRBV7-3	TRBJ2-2	TGTGCCAGCGGAATGAGCGGGGGGAACACCGGGGAGCTGTTTTTT	CASGMSGGNTGELFF
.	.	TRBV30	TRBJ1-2	TGTGCCTGGAGTGTAACGGGGGAAGGAGGCTACACCTTC	CAWSVTGEGGYTF
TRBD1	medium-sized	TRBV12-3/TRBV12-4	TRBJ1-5	TGTGCCAGCAGTTTGACAGGGCAACAGCCCCAGCATTTT	CASSLTGQQPQHF
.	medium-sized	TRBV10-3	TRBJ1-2	TGTGCCGCCCGAGGGCGGGACAATTATAACTATGGCTACACCTTC	CAARGRDNYNYGYTF
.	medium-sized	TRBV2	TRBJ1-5	TGTGCCAGCAGGGAGGGTCTTAGCAATCAGCCCCAGCATTTT	CASREGLSNQPQHF
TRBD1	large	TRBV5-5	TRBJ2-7	TGTGCCAGCAGCTTAGTTGGCAGGGGGCACGAGCAGTACTTC	CASSLVGRGHEQYF
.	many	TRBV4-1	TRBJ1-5	TGCGCCAGCAGCCAAGAAATACAGTCGGGCCAGCCCCAGCATTTT	CASSQEIQSGQPQHF
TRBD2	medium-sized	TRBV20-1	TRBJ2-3	TGCAGTGCCAGACTAGCGGGGGGCACAGATACGCAGTATTTT	CSARLAGGTDTQYF
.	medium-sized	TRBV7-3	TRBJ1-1	TGTGCCAGCAGCCCCACGGTGGGGCCGAGGACTGAAGCTTTCTTT	CASSPTVGPRTEAFF
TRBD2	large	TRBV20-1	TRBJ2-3	TGCAGTGCTACCCAACGACTAGCGGGAGAGCCAGATACGCAGTATTTT	CSATQRLAGEPDTQYF
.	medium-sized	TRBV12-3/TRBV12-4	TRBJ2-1	TGTGCCAGCAGTTCTGGATGGACAGTCCCCCACAATGAGCAGTTCTTC	CASSSGWTVPHNEQFF
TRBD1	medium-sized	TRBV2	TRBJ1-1	TGTGCCAGCAAGGCGCAGGGGGTTGAACGGGCTGAAGCTTTCTTT	CASKAQGVERAEAFF